A single sample is the source of the 7 T cell receptor beta chains below, sequenced in a study of shared clonotypes between healthy human individuals. Using immunoSEQ multiplex PCR, the repertoire was profiled, and TCRdb retains in-frame clones only, with some absent. The sample contains fewer than 1.4 million clones, around 82% of which appear only once. The sequencing input was memory CD4+ T cells from PBMCs. The sample's subset: CD45RA-negative fraction. Receptors were obtained from a man aged 18 to 29 in good health. Some clones in this sample may be carry-over from other donors' samples.

This chain links TRBV14 with TRBJ1-4; D is undetermined. Germline-derived CDR1 and CDR2 are SGHDN and FVKESK. With 4 bases removed from V and 8 bases from J, the gap between germline ends came to 11 bases. This CDR3 is 13 amino acids long. CDR3 DNA sequence: TGTGCCAGCAGCCGGGGAAGTTGGGAAAAACTGTTTTTT. Translating gives CASSRGSWEKLFF.

The V and J genes are TRBV15 and TRBJ2-5; 7 bases are a match to TRBD2. In germline, CDR1 is LNHNV, CDR2 YYDKDF (reference sequence). Trimming removed 5 bases from V and 5 bases from J; junction bases left unmatched: 11. CDR3 length equals 15 residues. The CDR3 region has the DNA TGTGCCACCAGCGCACAACTAGCGAGGGTTGAGACCCAGTACTTC. Protein sequence: CATSAQLARVETQYF.

The chain is built from TRBV12-5 and TRBJ2-3; 12 nucleotides agree with TRBD2. After removal of 3 bases from V and 6 bases from J, the junction contained 7 bases not matched to a gene. CDR1 and CDR2 from the germline V gene are LGHNT and FRNRAP. This CDR3 region has 16 residues. The CDR3 region has the DNA TGTGCTAGTGGTTTAGGACTAGCGGGGACCTTGGATACGCAGTATTTT. Its translation is CASGLGLAGTLDTQYF.

V usage is TRBV7-2 and J usage is TRBJ1-1; D possibly corresponds to TRBD1 (6 bases). The V end lost 3 bases, the J end lost 0 bases, and 14 bases lay between the germline ends. This CDR3 has 16 amino acids. Germline lookup yields CDR1 SGHTA and CDR2 FQGNSA. DNA for the CDR3: TGTGCCAGCAGCTTGATGGCAGGGGCGATGAACACTGAAGCTTTCTTT. The encoded protein is CASSLMAGAMNTEAFF. Based on the CDR3 plus reference TRBV7-2 and TRBJ1-1, the full variable domain is GAGVSQSPSNKVTEKGKDVELRCDPISGHTALYWYRQSLGQGLEFLIYFQGNSAPDKSGLPSDRFSAERTGGSVSTLTIQRTQQEDSAVYLCASSLMAGAMNTEAFFGQGTRLTVV.

As regards this clone: A far larger clone lies a single base away; this is likely a read error. V and J are TRBV28 and TRBJ1-2, with D possibly matching TRBD1 (5 bases). Per germline, CDR1 MDHEN and CDR2 SYDVKM. The CDR3 sequence is 13 residues long. Here the CDR3 DNA reads TGTGGCAGCAACTTCGGGGGGACGCAGGGCTACACCTTC. It codes for CGSNFGGTQGYTF.

The rearrangement links TRBV6-1 to TRBJ2-7, with a weak D call TRBD1 (5 bases). CDR3 size: 13 residues. The germline V gene encodes CDR1 MNHNS and CDR2 SASEGT. Trimming removed 3 bases from V and 9 bases from J, with 15 bases in between. The CDR3 region has the DNA TGTGCCAGCAGTGATGGACGACAGATGGGGCAGTACTTC. This codes for CASSDGRQMGQYF.

This chain uses TRBV6-1 with TRBJ1-1; D is perhaps TRBD1 (6 bases). V dropped 6 bases and J dropped 5 bases, with 16 bases sitting between them. The CDR3 length is 14 residues. Germline loops: CDR1 MNHNS, CDR2 SASEGT. The CDR3, as DNA: TGTGCCAGCAGGCCCGGGGGGGGGCATACTGAAGCTTTCTTT. Its protein is CASRPGGGHTEAFF.